A single sample is the source of the 17 T cell receptor beta chains below, sequenced in a study of T-cell reconstitution after alpha-beta-depleted transplantation in children. This sample's TCRbeta library carried unique molecular identifier barcodes. TCRdb fed the PCR reads into MiXCR, producing one record per CDR3 protein. The data contain about 340,000 distinct CDR3 sequences, about 9.4% of them seen just once; the ten biggest clones take up 2% to 3%. This specimen was PBMCs from the stem cell graft donor, taken from the stem cell graft. These receptors came from a human donor who donated a stem cell graft to a child with acute lymphoblastic leukemia.

The chain is built from TRBV12-3 or TRBV12-4 and TRBJ1-4; D gene ambiguous. The CDR3 length is 17 residues. V lost 3 bases and J 0 bases, leaving 14 bases between the germline ends. In nucleotides, the CDR3 is TGTGCCAGCAGTTTTTCCCTCATGGCTACAACTAATGAAAAACTGTTTTTT. It encodes CASSFSLMATTNEKLFF.

This chain links TRBV7-2 with TRBJ2-5, with 7 bases identical to TRBD1. Germline values: CDR1 SGHTA, CDR2 FQGNSA. J was trimmed by 2 bases and V by 2 bases; bases with no gene match: 11. The CDR3 totals 17 residues. The CDR3: CASSLTSGRGQQETQYF. Written as DNA, the CDR3 is TGTGCCAGCAGCTTAACATCTGGAAGGGGACAGCAAGAGACCCAGTACTTC.

The genes are TRBV3-1 and TRBJ1-5, with a weak D call TRBD1 (5 bases). Germline CDR1 reads LGHDT; CDR2 reads YNNKEL (reference sequence). The CDR3 is 18 residues long. V lost 11 bases and J 0 bases, leaving 26 bases between the germline ends. CDR3 in DNA: TGTGCCTTCAGTTCCGGGGACTTGGGAGGATATAGCAATCAGCCCCAGCATTTT. This encodes CAFSSGDLGGYSNQPQHF.

A few counts support this clonotype. The V gene is TRBV29-1, the J gene TRBJ1-4, with a weak D call TRBD1 (5 bases). The germline gives CDR1 SQVTM, CDR2 ANQGSEA. This CDR3 has 15 amino acids. The V gene lost 1 base and the J gene lost 7 bases, with 16 bases spanning the gap. CDR3 region: CSVEADDGRAEKLFF. CDR3 DNA: TGCAGCGTTGAAGCGGATGACGGCAGGGCTGAAAAACTGTTTTTT.

This clonotype was seen more than once but under ten times. The chain couples TRBV2 to TRBJ2-1; D remains unclear. Trimming took off 3 bases at V and 8 bases at J, with 5 bases between the two ends. The CDR3 length is 11 residues. The germline gives CDR1 SNHLY, CDR2 FYNNEI. The CDR3 loop reads CASSDRDEQFF. CDR3 bases: TGTGCCAGCAGTGACCGAGATGAGCAGTTCTTC.

This clonotype was seen only once. The V gene is TRBV10-3, the J gene TRBJ2-6, with a weak D call TRBD2 (6 bases). V was clipped by 8 bases and J by 2 bases, with 16 bases between them. The CDR3 loop spans 16 amino acids. CDR1 is ENHRY, CDR2 SYGVKD, per germline. The CDR3 DNA reads as TGTGCCATCGGCGGAACTGGGGGGACTGGGGCCAACGTCCTGACTTTC. Amino acids: CAIGGTGGTGANVLTF.

This clonotype came up a few times. The chain carries TRBV4-3 and TRBJ1-2; D unresolved. CDR1 and CDR2 from the germline V gene are LGHNA and YSLEER. Trimming removed 0 bases at V and 0 bases at J, with 5 bases between. This CDR3 has 14 amino acids. CDR3: CASSQDIANYGYTF. CDR3 nucleotides: TGCGCCAGCAGCCAAGACATTGCTAACTATGGCTACACCTTC.

This clonotype was observed many times. For the CDR3, the DNA is TGTGCCAGCAGCCCTCATGTAGAAAAATCCTACGAGCAGTACTTC. This sequence encodes CASSPHVEKSYEQYF. The chain combines TRBV4-2 with TRBJ2-7; D is unclear. The CDR3 is made up of 15 amino acids. Germline CDR1 is LGHNA and CDR2 is YNFKEQ. V was clipped by 4 bases and J by 1 base, with 14 bases between them.

This clonotype was recorded a few times. The rearrangement links TRBV20-1 to TRBJ1-5; unclear D gene. The CDR3 runs 13 residues. V lost 2 bases to trimming and J lost 1 base, with 6 bases between them. Germline CDR1 reads DFQATT; CDR2 reads SNEGSKA (reference sequence). The CDR3 region is CSARKGSNQPQHF. The CDR3 nucleotides read TGCAGTGCTAGAAAGGGCAGCAATCAGCCCCAGCATTTT.

This clonotype was recorded a few times. The V call is TRBV11-3, the J call TRBJ2-4; TRBD1 matches 8 bases. V gave up 5 bases and J gave up 0 bases; unmatched junction bases: 15. Looked up from germline, CDR1 is SGHNT and CDR2 is YENEEA. CDR3 size: 19 residues. CDR3 sequence reads: CASSQRTGRTFIAKNIQYF. In nucleotides, the CDR3 is TGTGCCAGCAGCCAGCGGACAGGGCGGACCTTTATAGCCAAAAACATTCAGTACTTC.

About this clonotype itself: This may be a read error, as it is one base from a much larger clone. V is TRBV7-9 and J is TRBJ2-3, with D tentatively TRBD1 or TRBD2 (5 bases each). Germline V gives CDR1 SEHNR, CDR2 FQNEAQ (reference sequence). CDR3 length: 15 amino acids. CDR3 sequence reads: CASSPTGTGTATQYF. The CDR3 DNA reads TGTGCCAGCAGCCCCACCGGGACCGGCACAGCTACGCAGTATTTT. Full variable domain (outside the CDR3, taken from reference TRBV7-9 and TRBJ2-3): DTGVSQNPRHKITKRGQNVTFRCDPISEHNRLYWYRQTLGQGPEFLTYFQNEAQLEKSRLLSDRFSAERPKGSFSTLEIQRTEQGDSAMYLCASSPTGTGTATQYFGPGTRLTVL.

A few counts support this clonotype. The chain combines TRBV7-9 with TRBJ2-1; the D gene is possibly TRBD2 (6 bases). The germline V gene encodes CDR1 SEHNR and CDR2 FQNEAQ (reference sequence). The ends were cut back, 2 bases at V and 0 bases at J, with 11 bases in the middle. The CDR3 runs 16 residues. CDR3 in DNA: TGTGCCAGCAGCTTATCGGGGCGGGGCTCCTACAATGAGCAGTTCTTC. Protein: CASSLSGRGSYNEQFF.

This clonotype was detected ten times or more. The chain links TRBV9 to TRBJ1-2; maybe TRBD1 (6 bases). V was clipped by 0 bases and J by 4 bases, with 16 bases between them. Germline V CDR1 and CDR2: SGDLS, YYNGEE. There are 16 residues in the CDR3. Here the CDR3 DNA reads TGTGCCAGCAGCGTAGACGTTCCGGGACAAAGCTATGGCTACACCTTC. As protein: CASSVDVPGQSYGYTF.

This clonotype was counted between two and nine times. The chain links TRBV4-3 to TRBJ2-7; TRBD2 might be the D (6 bases). CDR1 and CDR2 from the germline V gene are LGHNA and YSLEER. The CDR3 totals 15 residues. V was trimmed by 0 bases and J by 5 bases, leaving 14 bases between them. CDR3 bases: TGCGCCAGCAGCCAAGAACTGGCAACTAGCAACGAGCAGTACTTC. The encoded protein is CASSQELATSNEQYF.

The chain has TRBV20-1 and TRBJ2-6; 7 bases are shared with TRBD1. Trimming removed 3 bases from V and 4 bases from J; junction bases left unmatched: 12. The CDR3 has 17 residues. CDR1 is DFQATT and CDR2 is SNEGSKA in the germline V gene (reference sequence). As DNA, the CDR3 is TGCAGTGCTAGCGGACAGGCAGGCTTCGGAGGGGCCAACGTCCTGACTTTC. It specifies CSASGQAGFGGANVLTF.

The gene calls are TRBV7-9 and TRBJ1-1; the D is unclear. This CDR3 is built from 15 residues. Trimming cost V 4 bases and J 0 bases, with 12 bases left between them. Germline loops: CDR1 SEHNR, CDR2 FQNEAQ (reference sequence). CDR3 protein: CASSSGRSMNTEAFF. CDR3 coding DNA: TGTGCCAGCAGCTCCGGACGGTCTATGAACACTGAAGCTTTCTTT. Drawing the rest from reference TRBV7-9 and TRBJ1-1, the complete variable domain is DTGVSQNPRHKITKRGQNVTFRCDPISEHNRLYWYRQTLGQGPEFLTYFQNEAQLEKSRLLSDRFSAERPKGSFSTLEIQRTEQGDSAMYLCASSSGRSMNTEAFFGQGTRLTVV.

The chain is built from TRBV5-1 and TRBJ2-7, with D perhaps matching TRBD1 (7 bases). Per germline, CDR1 SGHRS and CDR2 YFSETQ. Trimming stripped 6 bases from V and 5 bases from J, with 18 bases between. The CDR3 runs 14 residues. This chain's CDR3 is CASISTRGADEQYF. CDR3 nucleotide sequence: TGCGCCAGCATATCCACCAGGGGGGCAGACGAGCAGTACTTC.